One and the same sample provided the 25 T cell receptor beta chains below, sequenced in a study of blood T cell repertoires in COVID-19. Method: immunoSEQ multiplex PCR; TCRdb's copy keeps in-frame clones and lacks some. The sample carries 270,000 or so clones, 80% to 90% recorded once. Sequenced: PBMCs or T cells enriched from blood (not recorded which). All receptors derive from a woman in her 30s with acute COVID-19.

The chain carries TRBV4-1 and TRBJ1-1; no clear D. The CDR3 has 15 amino acids. Germline V lookup: CDR1 MGHRA, CDR2 YSYEKL. With 3 bases removed from V and 5 bases from J, the gap between germline ends came to 16 bases. The CDR3 DNA follows: TGCGCCAGCAGCCAGTCCCCAATCGCGAGGACTGAAGCTTTCTTT. This encodes CASSQSPIARTEAFF.

The chain couples TRBV6-5 to TRBJ2-7, with 9 bases lining up with TRBD2. V lost 4 bases and J lost 3; bases outside the gene matches: 4. CDR1 MNHEY and CDR2 SVGAGI come from the germline V gene. This CDR3 has 14 residues. CDR3 sequence (DNA): TGTGCCAGCAGTTTAGTAGCGGGAGACTACGAGCAGTACTTC. Amino acids: CASSLVAGDYEQYF.

V gene TRBV19 combines with J gene TRBJ2-7, with D possibly TRBD1 on 6 matching bases. Trimming cost V 5 bases and J 0 bases, with 11 bases left between them. The germline V gene has CDR1 LNHDA and CDR2 SQIVND (reference sequence). This CDR3 region has 14 residues. The CDR3 DNA reads TGTGCCAGTAGTCCAGGGGTGCGCTCCTACGAGCAGTACTTC. Translated: CASSPGVRSYEQYF.

V and J are TRBV7-9 and TRBJ2-1; D is possibly TRBD1 (6 bases). Germline V gene lookup returns CDR1 SEHNR and CDR2 FQNEAQ (reference sequence). The V end lost 5 bases, the J end lost 5 bases, and 16 bases lay between the germline ends. This CDR3 has 15 residues. The CDR3 reads CASSAGTPGNNEQFF. Here the CDR3 DNA reads TGTGCCAGCAGCGCCGGGACACCGGGCAACAATGAGCAGTTCTTC.

The J gene is TRBJ2-1, the V gene TRBV4-1; 9 bases are a match to TRBD1. CDR3 length: 12 amino acids. Germline V gene lookup returns CDR1 MGHRA and CDR2 YSYEKL. Losses at the gene ends were 5 bases for V and 9 bases for J; bases not matched to a gene: 2. This chain's CDR3 is CASSRTGVEQFF. The DNA for the CDR3 is TGCGCCAGCAGCAGGACAGGGGTTGAGCAGTTCTTC.

The chain combines TRBV3-1 (or the pseudogene TRBV3-2) with TRBJ1-1, with 7 bases fitting TRBD1. CDR3 size: 15 residues. Trimming at V came to 0 bases and at J to 2 bases, leaving 3 bases not matched to a gene. The germline V gene encodes CDR1 LGHDT and CDR2 YNNKEL (reference sequence). CDR3 residues: CASSQETGVNTEAFF. In nucleotides, the CDR3 is TGTGCCAGCAGCCAAGAAACAGGGGTAAACACTGAAGCTTTCTTT.

The chain recombines TRBV9 with TRBJ2-2; D remains unclear. V lost 4 bases, J lost 7 bases, and 14 bases lay in between. CDR3 length: 14 residues. From germline, CDR1 is SGDLS and CDR2 YYNGEE. DNA of the CDR3: TGTGCCAGCAGCCTCCCACCTGACATCGGGGAGCTGTTTTTT. Amino acid sequence: CASSLPPDIGELFF. Filled out from reference TRBV9 and TRBJ2-2, the complete variable domain reads DSGVTQTPKHLITATGQRVTLRCSPRSGDLSVYWYQQSLDQGLQFLIQYYNGEERAKGNILERFSAQQFPDLHSELNLSSLELGDSALYFCASSLPPDIGELFFGEGSRLTVL.

This clone was detected only a few times. The rearrangement uses TRBV10-2 and TRBJ2-7, with unresolved D. Germline V gives CDR1 WSHSY, CDR2 SAAADI. CDR3 size: 11 residues. The V and J ends lost 8 bases and 2 bases respectively, with 7 bases between them. The CDR3 is CASRSTYEQYF. DNA for the CDR3: TGCGCCAGCCGGTCCACCTACGAGCAGTACTTC.

The V call is TRBV10-1, the J call TRBJ1-1; TRBD1 is a possible D gene (6 bases). The germline gives CDR1 WNHNN, CDR2 SYGVQD (reference sequence). Deletions cut 4 bases from V and 1 base from J, with 13 bases between. CDR3 size: 15 residues. This CDR3 reads CASSAAGTPNTEAFF. The DNA of the CDR3 is TGCGCCAGCAGTGCGGCCGGGACACCGAACACTGAAGCTTTCTTT.

The chain recombines TRBV10-3 with TRBJ2-3; D ambiguous. Germline lookup yields CDR1 ENHRY and CDR2 SYGVKD. This CDR3 has 13 amino acids. Trimming stripped 3 bases from V and 4 bases from J, with 8 bases between. The CDR3 is CAISDLVADTQYF. In DNA form, the CDR3 reads TGTGCCATCAGTGATCTAGTTGCAGATACGCAGTATTTT.

This clone has only a few counts. This chain connects TRBV7-3 to TRBJ1-4, with TRBD1 as a possible D gene (6 bases). This CDR3 is 14 amino acids long. Trimming removed 2 bases at V and 7 bases at J, with 11 bases between. Germline values: CDR1 SGHTA, CDR2 FQGTGA. The CDR3 loop reads CASSLSGASEKLFF. CDR3 DNA sequence: TGTGCCAGCAGCTTATCAGGGGCTAGTGAAAAACTGTTTTTT.

The V and J genes are TRBV24-1 and TRBJ2-1; D might be TRBD2 (5 bases). Trimming shortened V by 0 bases and J by 7 bases, and 15 bases separated the two germline ends. CDR3 length: 16 amino acids. Germline V lookup: CDR1 KGHDR, CDR2 SFDVKD. CDR3 in DNA: TGTGCCACCAGTGATTTGGTTCGGGATGGCGTAAATGAGCAGTTCTTC. Translating gives CATSDLVRDGVNEQFF.

The rearrangement uses TRBV6-2 or TRBV6-3 and TRBJ1-5, with 9 bases identical to TRBD1. The germline V gene encodes CDR1 MNHEY and CDR2 SVGEGT. V was clipped by 5 bases and J by 7 bases; unmatched bases: 6. The CDR3 extends over 14 amino acids. CDR3 DNA sequence: TGTGCCAGCAGTCCGGGACAGGGAGGGCAGCCCCAGCATTTT. This gives the protein CASSPGQGGQPQHF.

The chain is built from TRBV27 and TRBJ2-3; maybe TRBD2 (6 bases). The germline V and J ends were trimmed by 3 bases and 0 bases, with 7 bases remaining between them. The germline gives CDR1 MNHEY, CDR2 SMNVEV (reference sequence). The length of the CDR3 is 14 residues. The CDR3 spells CASSFRESTDTQYF. The CDR3 DNA reads as TGTGCCAGCAGTTTTCGGGAGAGCACAGATACGCAGTATTTT.

The chain is built from TRBV7-3 and TRBJ2-2, with D maybe TRBD2 (5 bases). Germline lookup yields CDR1 SGHTA and CDR2 FQGTGA. The V end was cut by 5 bases, the J end by 7 bases, with 20 bases between. The CDR3 extends over 16 amino acids. The CDR3 coding sequence is TGTGCCAGCAGCGGCGGATTCTCTTTTGGAGGCGGGGAGCTGTTTTTT. As protein: CASSGGFSFGGGELFF.

The rearrangement links TRBV3-1 (or the pseudogene TRBV3-2) to TRBJ1-6; a weak D match, TRBD1 (6 bases). CDR3 length: 16 amino acids. The ends were cut back, 3 bases at V and 9 bases at J, with 18 bases in the middle. Germline-derived CDR1 and CDR2 are LGHDT and YNNKEL (reference sequence). CDR3 nucleotide sequence: TGTGCCAGCAGCCACGAGGGGGGGACGGGAGGTTCACCCCTCCACTTT. It codes for CASSHEGGTGGSPLHF.

The CDR3: CASSLVSGPREQYF. The DNA for the CDR3 is TGTGCCAGCAGCTTGGTTTCCGGTCCCCGTGAGCAGTACTTC. The chain combines TRBV5-4 with TRBJ2-7; no clear D. This CDR3 contains 14 residues. V shed 0 bases and J shed 7 bases, with 14 bases lying between them. Germline V gene data show CDR1 as SGHNT and CDR2 as YYREEE (reference sequence).

The table lists this clone with a few counts. The V gene is TRBV11-2, the J gene TRBJ2-7, with 8 bases lining up with TRBD2. The CDR3 is made up of 19 amino acids. The germline gives CDR1 SGHAT, CDR2 FQNNGV. J was trimmed by 0 bases and V by 5 bases; bases with no gene match: 18. Written as DNA, the CDR3 is TGTGCCAGCAGCAATCCGCTAGGTAGCGGGATGAGGAGCTCCTACGAGCAGTACTTC. It codes for CASSNPLGSGMRSSYEQYF.

For the CDR3, the DNA is TGTGCCAGCTCATCGCTAGCGGGAGCAATGAATGAGCAGTTCTTC. Its translation is CASSSLAGAMNEQFF. This chain connects TRBV18 to TRBJ2-1, with 10 bases that match TRBD2. This CDR3 comprises 15 residues. V lost 5 bases to trimming and J lost 7 bases; unmatched junction nucleotides: 8. Germline CDR1 reads KGHSH; CDR2 reads LQKENI. The full variable domain, with the rest looked up from reference TRBV18 and TRBJ2-1, is NAGVMQNPRHLVRRRGQEARLRCSPMKGHSHVYWYRQLPEEGLKFMVYLQKENIIDESGMPKERFSAEFPKEGPSILRIQQVVRGDSAAYFCASSSLAGAMNEQFFGPGTRLTVL.

This chain links TRBV24-1 with TRBJ1-2, with D unresolved. The V gene's germline CDR1 is KGHDR and CDR2 SFDVKD. This CDR3 has 13 amino acids. Trimming took 4 bases from V and 6 from J, leaving 11 bases between them. The CDR3, as DNA: TGTGCCACCAGTGACCCGAACTCGGATGGCTACACCTTC. Protein sequence: CATSDPNSDGYTF.

Only one count was recorded for this clone. The J gene is TRBJ2-3, the V gene TRBV19, with TRBD1 identical over 9 bases. The V segment lost 4 bases and the J segment 2 bases; nucleotides outside the gene matches: 22. From germline, CDR1 is LNHDA and CDR2 SQIVND (reference sequence). CDR3 size: 21 residues. CDR3 region: CASSKKGSTGGSLSDTDTQYF. The CDR3 bases are TGTGCCAGTAGTAAAAAGGGAAGTACAGGGGGCTCCTTATCAGACACAGATACGCAGTATTTT.

This rearrangement joins TRBV5-1 to TRBJ1-4; 10 bases match TRBD1. This CDR3 has 13 residues. After removal of 6 bases from V and 14 bases from J, the junction contained 10 bases not matched to a gene. In germline, CDR1 is SGHRS, CDR2 YFSETQ. DNA of the CDR3: TGCGCCAGCACCCCCACCGGGACAGGGGTTCTGTTTTTT. This translates into CASTPTGTGVLFF.

The rearrangement links TRBV6-5 to TRBJ2-1; 12 bases are shared with TRBD2. Per germline, CDR1 MNHEY and CDR2 SVGAGI. This CDR3 has 15 residues. Trimming removed 7 bases from V and 7 bases from J; junction bases left unmatched: 8. The CDR3 DNA sequence: TGTGCCAGCATTCCTACTAGCGGGAGGAAGAATGAGCAGTTCTTC. Translating gives CASIPTSGRKNEQFF.

The rearrangement uses TRBV18 and TRBJ2-1, with TRBD1 matching over 11 bases. This CDR3 has 15 amino acids. J gave up 4 bases and V 2 bases, and 1 base lay outside the gene matches. Per germline, CDR1 KGHSH and CDR2 LQKENI. The CDR3 sequence: CASSPGDRGYNEQFF. In DNA, the CDR3 is TGTGCCAGCTCACCAGGGGACAGGGGGTACAATGAGCAGTTCTTC.

The chain has TRBV15 and TRBJ1-5; TRBD1 is a possible D gene (6 bases). CDR1 and CDR2 from the germline V gene are LNHNV and YYDKDF (reference sequence). The CDR3 has 19 amino acids. V lost 5 bases and J lost 0, with 23 bases in between. The CDR3 bases are TGTGCCACCAGCGATTTAGGGGGGGCCACGTTTCTTAGCAATCAGCCCCAGCATTTT. Residues: CATSDLGGATFLSNQPQHF.